One sample yielded the 23 T cell receptor beta chains listed below, sequenced in a study of blood T cell repertoires in COVID-19. Sequenced by immunoSEQ multiplex PCR; TCRdb stores in-frame clones only, minus some. The table shows 46,000 or so clones, with 80% to 90% occurring only once. Material for sequencing was peripheral blood. The origin of the receptors is a woman older than 75 with COVID-19, enrolled during active disease.

The chain combines TRBV9 with TRBJ1-6, with D tentatively TRBD1 (6 bases). CDR1 is SGDLS, CDR2 YYNGEE, per germline. The CDR3 consists of 17 residues. Deletions cut 4 bases from V and 0 bases from J, with 14 bases between. CDR3 nucleotide sequence: TGTGCCAGCAGCAGAGGACAGTGGAGCTCCTATAATTCACCCCTCCACTTT. Its translation is CASSRGQWSSYNSPLHF.

This clone has just one count. CDR3 region: CASSDLQGNQPQHF. The CDR3 nucleotides read TGTGCCAGCAGTGATCTGCAGGGCAATCAGCCCCAGCATTTT. This sequence joins TRBV6-1 and TRBJ1-5, with D hard to call. This CDR3 contains 14 residues. The germline V gene encodes CDR1 MNHNS and CDR2 SASEGT. V lost 3 bases to trimming and J lost 2 bases, with 8 bases between them.

This clone was counted a few times. The rearrangement links TRBV14 to TRBJ1-6; TRBD1 is a possible D gene (5 bases). This CDR3 region has 14 residues. Germline assignment: CDR1 SGHDN and CDR2 FVKESK. V lost 3 bases to trimming and J lost 9 bases, with 12 bases between them. The CDR3 loop is CASSHRGDGSPLHF. Written as DNA, the CDR3 is TGTGCCAGCAGCCACCGGGGGGACGGTTCACCCCTCCACTTT.

V and J are TRBV6-1 and TRBJ2-1; tentatively, D is TRBD2 (6 bases). The CDR3 loop spans 18 amino acids. Germline values: CDR1 MNHNS, CDR2 SASEGT. V lost 0 bases, J lost 7 bases, and 22 bases lay in between. CDR3 amino acids: CASSEALLGGAFGNEQFF. In DNA form, the CDR3 reads TGTGCCAGCAGTGAAGCGCTTCTTGGCGGGGCGTTTGGGAATGAGCAGTTCTTC.

As DNA, the CDR3 is TGTGCCAGTAGTACCTTAGCGGGCCTGAGCTCCTACAATGAGCAGTTCTTC. It encodes CASSTLAGLSSYNEQFF. The chain is built from TRBV19 and TRBJ2-1, with 7 bases matching TRBD2. Unmatched junction bases numbered 9, after V lost 4 bases and J lost 0 bases. Germline V gene data show CDR1 as LNHDA and CDR2 as SQIVND (reference sequence). The CDR3 is 17 amino acids.

V and J are TRBV24-1 and TRBJ2-3; D is possibly TRBD1 (6 bases). V was cut by 7 bases and J by 4 bases, with 17 bases left in between. CDR1 is KGHDR, CDR2 SFDVKD, per germline. The CDR3 has 15 amino acids. The CDR3 region has the DNA TGTGCCACCAGGCCCGCCAGGGGCGGACCAGATACGCAGTATTTT. This codes for CATRPARGGPDTQYF.

The chain carries TRBV5-1 and TRBJ1-2; no firm D call. Germline loops: CDR1 SGHRS, CDR2 YFSETQ. This CDR3 is 14 amino acids long. Trimming cost V 0 bases and J 5 bases, with 11 bases left between them. The CDR3 reads CASSLAEGGYGYTF. CDR3 bases: TGCGCCAGCAGCTTGGCCGAGGGAGGGTATGGCTACACCTTC.

This chain links TRBV19 with TRBJ1-2, with D possibly being TRBD1 (6 bases). This CDR3 has 14 amino acids. The germline gives CDR1 LNHDA, CDR2 SQIVND (reference sequence). Trimming took off 2 bases at V and 10 bases at J, with 17 bases between the two ends. The CDR3, as DNA: TGTGCCAGTAGTATAACCGGGACACGGGTGGTCTACACCTTC. Protein sequence: CASSITGTRVVYTF.

The V call is TRBV12-3 or TRBV12-4, the J call TRBJ2-7; 9 bases fit TRBD1. V shed 3 bases and J 7 bases; nucleotides not matched to a gene: 4. The CDR3 runs 13 residues. The CDR3 sequence: CASSLGQGREQYF. CDR3 DNA sequence: TGTGCCAGCAGTTTGGGACAGGGCCGGGAGCAGTACTTC.

The chain joins TRBV3-1 (or the pseudogene TRBV3-2) to TRBJ2-7, with 9 bases fitting TRBD2. In germline, CDR1 is LGHDT, CDR2 YNNKEL (reference sequence). Trimming took 4 bases from V and 2 from J; bases not matched to a gene: 12. The CDR3 is 17 amino acids. CDR3 sequence reads: CASSPPRLAGFTYEQYF. The CDR3 region has the DNA TGTGCCAGCAGCCCGCCCCGGCTAGCGGGATTTACCTACGAGCAGTACTTC.

The chain is built from TRBV6-5 and TRBJ2-7; TRBD1 might be the D (5 bases). V lost 7 bases and J 2 bases, leaving 15 bases between the germline ends. The germline V gene has CDR1 MNHEY and CDR2 SVGAGI. The CDR3 runs to 14 residues. CDR3 loop: CASTRSRQTYEQYF. In DNA, the CDR3 is TGTGCCAGCACCAGGAGCCGACAGACCTACGAGCAGTACTTC.

This chain connects TRBV7-7 to TRBJ1-3, with unresolved D. The CDR3 consists of 15 residues. V was shortened by 5 bases and J by 1 base, with 12 bases between the two germline ends. CDR1 is SSHAT, CDR2 FNYEAQ, per germline (reference sequence). CDR3 DNA sequence: TGTGCCAGCAGCCCGTCCCCGGGATCTGGAAACACCATATATTTT. Its translation: CASSPSPGSGNTIYF.

This chain uses TRBV5-1 with TRBJ2-7; TRBD2 might be the D (5 bases). The CDR3 extends over 13 amino acids. CDR1 and CDR2 from the germline V gene are SGHRS and YFSETQ. Trimming shortened V by 3 bases and J by 5 bases, and 12 bases separated the two germline ends. The CDR3 sequence: CASSSPSGDEQYF. The CDR3, as DNA: TGCGCCAGCAGCTCACCGTCCGGGGACGAGCAGTACTTC.

The rearrangement uses TRBV4-1 and TRBJ2-2, with TRBD1 identical over 8 bases. CDR1 MGHRA and CDR2 YSYEKL come from the germline V gene. After removal of 3 bases from V and 3 bases from J, the junction contained 18 bases not matched to a gene. The CDR3 has 20 residues. The CDR3 sequence: CASSHTGTGFMGPDTGELFF. The CDR3 DNA reads as TGCGCCAGCAGCCACACCGGGACAGGCTTTATGGGTCCTGACACCGGGGAGCTGTTTTTT.

The CDR3 nucleotides read TGTGCCAGCAAACTAGCGGGGCTTAATAATGAGCAGTTCTTC. Its protein product is CASKLAGLNNEQFF. The chain recombines TRBV19 with TRBJ2-1, with 10 positions matching TRBD2. The CDR3 has 14 residues. Germline-derived CDR1 and CDR2 are LNHDA and SQIVND (reference sequence). The ends lost 9 bases at V and 7 bases at J; junction bases unmatched: 9.

The genes are TRBV5-1 and TRBJ2-5; the match to TRBD2 covers 8 bases. The CDR3 has 15 amino acids. The V gene end was trimmed by 0 bases and the J gene end by 3 bases; junction bases not matched to a gene: 4. Germline loops: CDR1 SGHRS, CDR2 YFSETQ. The CDR3 loop reads CASSLVTGGEETQYF. CDR3 nucleotides: TGCGCCAGCAGCTTGGTGACGGGAGGGGAAGAGACCCAGTACTTC.

The chain combines TRBV28 with TRBJ2-4; 7 bases are shared with TRBD1. The CDR3 loop spans 13 amino acids. Trimming cost V 5 bases and J 10 bases; bases outside gene matches: 8. Germline CDR1 is MDHEN and CDR2 is SYDVKM. The CDR3 is CASSTTGVGIQYF. CDR3 in DNA: TGTGCCAGCAGTACAACAGGGGTGGGGATTCAGTACTTC. The complete variable domain, with remaining parts taken from reference TRBV28 and TRBJ2-4, reads DVKVTQSSRYLVKRTGEKVFLECVQDMDHENMFWYRQDPGLGLRLIYFSYDVKMKEKGDIPEGYSVSREKKERFSLILESASTNQTSMYLCASSTTGVGIQYFGAGTRLSVL.

The chain carries TRBV6-5 and TRBJ2-1, with a possible D match to TRBD2 (7 bases). Germline assignment: CDR1 MNHEY and CDR2 SVGAGI. There are 14 residues in the CDR3. Trimming pared 9 bases from V and 4 bases from J, leaving 16 bases between. The CDR3 sequence is CARGGGGVYNEQFF. The DNA of the CDR3 is TGTGCCAGAGGGGGGGGCGGGGTTTACAATGAGCAGTTCTTC.

The rearrangement links TRBV6-5 to TRBJ2-2, with D possibly TRBD1 on 5 matching bases. Looked up from germline, CDR1 is MNHEY and CDR2 is SVGAGI. The CDR3 covers 15 residues. The V end lost 6 bases, the J end lost 5 bases, and 16 bases lay between the germline ends. CDR3 nucleotides: TGTGCCAGCAGGAGAACAGGTACACGGACCGGGGAGCTGTTTTTT. It translates to CASRRTGTRTGELFF.

The rearrangement links TRBV5-1 to TRBJ2-7; TRBD1 matches 10 bases. The J segment lost 3 bases and the V segment lost 5 bases, leaving 5 bases of the junction unmatched. CDR1 and CDR2 from the germline V gene are SGHRS and YFSETQ. This CDR3 is 14 amino acids long. In DNA, the CDR3 is TGCGCCAGCAGTAAGGGACAGGGGAACTACGAGCAGTACTTC. This translates into CASSKGQGNYEQYF.

This chain uses TRBV25-1 with TRBJ2-1; 8 nucleotides match TRBD1. The germline V gene encodes CDR1 MGHDK and CDR2 SYGVNS. The CDR3 covers 16 residues. The ends lost 2 bases at V and 5 bases at J; junction bases unmatched: 8. The CDR3 is CASSEPHGTGDNEQFF. In DNA, the CDR3 is TGTGCCAGCAGTGAACCTCACGGGACAGGTGACAATGAGCAGTTCTTC.

The chain couples TRBV11-2 to TRBJ1-2; a possible D gene is TRBD1 (6 bases). Germline CDR1 SGHAT, CDR2 FQNNGV. This CDR3 region has 16 residues. V lost 1 base to trimming and J lost 0 bases, with 12 bases between them. The CDR3 loop reads CASSLVTGPTNYGYTF. DNA of the CDR3: TGTGCCAGCAGCTTAGTTACAGGGCCTACTAACTATGGCTACACCTTC.

The rearrangement joins TRBV9 to TRBJ2-7; 12 bases are shared with TRBD2. Germline loops: CDR1 SGDLS, CDR2 YYNGEE. The CDR3 consists of 14 residues. The trim removed 5 bases at V and 4 bases at J, leaving 4 bases unmatched. DNA of the CDR3: TGTGCCAGCAGTCTAGCGGGAGGGAGGTACGAGCAGTACTTC. This sequence encodes CASSLAGGRYEQYF. The full variable domain, with the rest looked up from reference TRBV9 and TRBJ2-7, is DSGVTQTPKHLITATGQRVTLRCSPRSGDLSVYWYQQSLDQGLQFLIQYYNGEERAKGNILERFSAQQFPDLHSELNLSSLELGDSALYFCASSLAGGRYEQYFGPGTRLTVT.